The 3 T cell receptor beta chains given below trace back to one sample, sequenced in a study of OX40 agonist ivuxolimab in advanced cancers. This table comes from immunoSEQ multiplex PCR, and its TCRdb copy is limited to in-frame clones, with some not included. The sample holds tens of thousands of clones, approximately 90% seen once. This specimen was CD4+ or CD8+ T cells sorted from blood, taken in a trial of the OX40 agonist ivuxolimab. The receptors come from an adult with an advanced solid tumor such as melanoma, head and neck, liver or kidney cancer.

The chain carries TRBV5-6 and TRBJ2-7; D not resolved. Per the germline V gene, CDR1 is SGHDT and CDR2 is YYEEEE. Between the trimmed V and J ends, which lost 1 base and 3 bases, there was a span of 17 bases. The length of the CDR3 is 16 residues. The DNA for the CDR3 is TGTGCCAGCAGCTTGTCCACAGAGATGTTTGACTACGAGCAGTACTTC. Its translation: CASSLSTEMFDYEQYF.

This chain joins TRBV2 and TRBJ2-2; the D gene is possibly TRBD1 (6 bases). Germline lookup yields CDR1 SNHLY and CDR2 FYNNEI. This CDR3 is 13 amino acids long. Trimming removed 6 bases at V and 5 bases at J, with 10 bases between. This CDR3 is CASRDGQTGELFF. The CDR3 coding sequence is TGTGCCAGCAGAGATGGACAGACCGGGGAGCTGTTTTTT. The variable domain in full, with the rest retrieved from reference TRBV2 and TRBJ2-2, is EPEVTQTPSHQVTQMGQEVILRCVPISNHLYFYWYRQILGQKVEFLVSFYNNEISEKSEIFDDQFSVERPDGSNFTLKIRSTKLEDSAMYFCASRDGQTGELFFGEGSRLTVL.

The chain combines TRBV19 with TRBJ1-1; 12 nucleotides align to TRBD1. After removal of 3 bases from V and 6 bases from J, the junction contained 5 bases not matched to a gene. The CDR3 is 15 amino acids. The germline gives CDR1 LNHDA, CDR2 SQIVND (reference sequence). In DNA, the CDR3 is TGTGCCAGTAGTATTTGGGGGACAGGGGGCTCTGAAGCTTTCTTT. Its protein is CASSIWGTGGSEAFF.